These 17 T cell receptor beta chains were sequenced from one sample in a study of Graves' ophthalmopathy and Graves' hyperthyroidism. For repertoire sequencing, the TCR beta CDR3 regions were amplified from RNA transcripts. First-round RT-PCR relied on HTBI primers, and a second-round multiplex PCR came next. One entry per CDR3 protein results from TCRdb running MiXCR on the multiplex PCR reads. The sample holds 210,000 or so distinct CDR3 sequences; about 32% are singletons and the top ten take approximately 8.2%. Sequencing input: peripheral blood. Source of these receptors: a man over 45 with Graves' ophthalmopathy.

Ten or more counts support this clonotype. The V call is TRBV29-1, the J call TRBJ2-7; no clear D. Deletions cut 4 bases from V and 2 bases from J, with 12 bases between. CDR1 SQVTM and CDR2 ANQGSEA come from the germline V gene. The CDR3 is 13 residues long. CDR3: CSVGLGITYEQYF. The DNA of the CDR3 is TGCAGCGTTGGTCTTGGGATTACCTACGAGCAGTACTTC.

In its sample, this clonotype was seen many times. This chain uses TRBV5-1 with TRBJ1-5; TRBD1 is a possible D gene (5 bases). The CDR3 has 15 amino acids. Germline-derived CDR1 and CDR2 are SGHRS and YFSETQ. V gave up 3 bases and J gave up 5 bases, with 15 bases separating them. The CDR3 bases are TGCGCCAGCAGCTGGACTTGGGGGTCCGATCAGCCCCAGCATTTT. Protein: CASSWTWGSDQPQHF.

The chain uses TRBV5-1 and TRBJ1-1; D gene ambiguous. Germline V gene sequence: CDR1 SGHRS, CDR2 YFSETQ. This CDR3 region has 14 residues. The V and J ends lost 4 bases and 4 bases respectively, with 14 bases between them. Here the CDR3 DNA reads TGCGCCAGCAGCCCCAACACCGGCGGCACTGAAGCTTTCTTT. Translated, it gives CASSPNTGGTEAFF.

The chain employs TRBV30 and TRBJ1-6; no definite D call. From germline, CDR1 is GTSNPN and CDR2 SVGIG (reference sequence). CDR3 length: 13 amino acids. CDR3 sequence (DNA): TGTGCACGGAGGGTAAAGGGTAGCTCACCCCTCCACTTT. Translating gives CARRVKGSSPLHF.

The sample holds many counts of this clonotype. The chain uses TRBV7-2 and TRBJ2-4, with 7 bases that match TRBD2. There are 15 residues in the CDR3. The ends lost 5 bases at V and 5 bases at J; junction bases unmatched: 9. Looked up from germline, CDR1 is SGHTA and CDR2 is FQGNSA. The CDR3 sequence: CASSSWGGMENIQYF. The CDR3 nucleotides are TGTGCCAGCAGCAGCTGGGGGGGGATGGAAAACATTCAGTACTTC.

V and J are TRBV6-1 and TRBJ1-2, with D possibly TRBD1 on 5 matching bases. Trimming pared 4 bases from V and 6 bases from J, leaving 18 bases between. The germline gives CDR1 MNHNS, CDR2 SASEGT. The CDR3 covers 15 residues. For the CDR3, the DNA is TGTGCCAGCAGTGTAGGGGAATCTACTGCCGATGGCTACACCTTC. It is translated as CASSVGESTADGYTF.

This clonotype was counted many times. The genes are TRBV4-1 and TRBJ2-7; maybe TRBD1 (5 bases). There are 15 residues in the CDR3. V lost 0 bases, J lost 6 bases, and 15 bases lay in between. Germline V gene sequence: CDR1 MGHRA, CDR2 YSYEKL. CDR3 coding DNA: TGCGCCAGCAGCCAAGATGAAGGGGCCAGAGGCGAGCAGTACTTC. Amino acid sequence: CASSQDEGARGEQYF.

The sample holds many counts of this clonotype. Here the CDR3 DNA reads TGTGCCAGCAGTTTGGGGGCTAGCCCTGAACCCTTTTACAATGAGCAGTTCTTC. It encodes CASSLGASPEPFYNEQFF. The chain recombines TRBV12-3 or TRBV12-4 with TRBJ2-1; tentatively, D is TRBD1 (6 bases). CDR3 length: 18 residues. V lost 3 bases to trimming and J lost 4 bases, with 22 bases between them.

The chain combines TRBV28 with TRBJ1-1; D gene unclear. The CDR3 totals 11 residues. V dropped 10 bases and J dropped 2 bases, with 8 bases sitting between them. CDR1 is MDHEN and CDR2 is SYDVKM in the germline V gene. The CDR3 loop reads CATEANTEAFF. CDR3 bases: TGTGCCACAGAGGCTAACACTGAAGCTTTCTTT.

The table lists this clonotype with many counts. This sequence joins TRBV6-1 and TRBJ2-4; no reliable D call. The germline gives CDR1 MNHNS, CDR2 SASEGT. CDR3 length: 13 residues. Deletions cut 3 bases from V and 0 bases from J, with 3 bases between. CDR3 DNA: TGTGCCAGCAGTGATGGAGCCAAAAACATTCAGTACTTC. It is translated as CASSDGAKNIQYF.

The sample holds many counts of this clonotype. This chain connects TRBV6-5 to TRBJ1-5, with D perhaps matching TRBD1 (5 bases). V lost 5 bases to trimming and J lost 4 bases, with 9 bases between them. Germline loops: CDR1 MNHEY, CDR2 SVGAGI. The length of the CDR3 is 13 residues. The CDR3 is CASSLRQNQPQHF. CDR3 coding DNA: TGTGCCAGCAGTCTGCGACAGAATCAGCCCCAGCATTTT.

This clonotype was seen only a few times. The chain recombines TRBV11-2 with TRBJ2-2; TRBD1 or TRBD2 may be the D gene (5 bases each). The CDR3 length is 15 residues. Germline CDR1 is SGHAT and CDR2 is FQNNGV. Trimming cost V 4 bases and J 2 bases, with 11 bases left between them. The CDR3 DNA reads TGTGCCAGCAGCTCGGGGCCGATAAACACCGGGGAGCTGTTTTTT. As protein: CASSSGPINTGELFF. The whole variable domain, filled in from reference TRBV11-2 and TRBJ2-2, reads EAGVAQSPRYKIIEKRQSVAFWCNPISGHATLYWYQQILGQGPKLLIQFQNNGVVDDSQLPKDRFSAERLKGVDSTLKIQPAKLEDSAVYLCASSSGPINTGELFFGEGSRLTVL.

The rearrangement joins TRBV15 to TRBJ2-7, with D unresolved. Trimming removed 0 bases at V and 0 bases at J, with 6 bases between. Germline lookup yields CDR1 LNHNV and CDR2 YYDKDF (reference sequence). This CDR3 has 14 amino acids. The CDR3 region is CATSRDGVSYEQYF. CDR3 in DNA: TGTGCCACCAGCAGAGATGGGGTCTCCTACGAGCAGTACTTC.

This clonotype has just one count. The gene calls are TRBV6-1 and TRBJ1-5; D unresolved. Trimming left V 2 bases short and J 5 bases short, with 16 bases between. Germline values: CDR1 MNHNS, CDR2 SASEGT. The CDR3 length is 16 residues. For the CDR3, the DNA is TGTGCCAGCAGTGAACAAGGGAACGGCCTCGATCAGCCCCAGCATTTT. It translates to CASSEQGNGLDQPQHF.

This clonotype was counted ten times or more. The chain joins TRBV29-1 to TRBJ1-1; D is possibly TRBD1 (6 bases). V was cut by 4 bases and J by 5 bases, with 20 bases left in between. Germline V lookup: CDR1 SQVTM, CDR2 ANQGSEA. This CDR3 spans 15 amino acids. The CDR3 loop reads CSVVRTSTGRTEAFF. CDR3 sequence (DNA): TGCAGCGTTGTCCGTACGTCAACAGGGAGAACTGAAGCTTTCTTT.

This clonotype was detected many times. V gene TRBV24-1 combines with J gene TRBJ2-5, with D tentatively TRBD1 (5 bases). The V end was cut by 4 bases, the J end by 4 bases, with 9 bases between. The germline gives CDR1 KGHDR, CDR2 SFDVKD. This CDR3 has 13 residues. In DNA, the CDR3 is TGTGCCACCAGTGACCTGGGGCGAGAGACCCAGTACTTC. It translates to CATSDLGRETQYF.

This clonotype was seen at least ten times. This chain links TRBV12-5 with TRBJ2-2; no reliable D call. The CDR3 loop spans 12 amino acids. Germline V lookup: CDR1 LGHNT, CDR2 FRNRAP. Between the trimmed V and J ends, which lost 0 bases and 8 bases, there was a span of 4 bases. The CDR3 nucleotides are TGTGCTAGTGGTTTGGTCGCGGGGGAGCTGTTTTTT. It translates to CASGLVAGELFF.